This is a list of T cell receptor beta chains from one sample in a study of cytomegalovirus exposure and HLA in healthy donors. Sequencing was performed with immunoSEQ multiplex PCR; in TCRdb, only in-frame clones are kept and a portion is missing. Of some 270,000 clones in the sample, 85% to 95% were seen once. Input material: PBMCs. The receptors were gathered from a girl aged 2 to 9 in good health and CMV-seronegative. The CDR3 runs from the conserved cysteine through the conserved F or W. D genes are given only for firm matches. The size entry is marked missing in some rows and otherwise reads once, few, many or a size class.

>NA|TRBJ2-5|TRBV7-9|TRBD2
TGTGCCAGCAGCCCCGGGGGGGGTAAGCAAGAGACCCAGTACTTC
CASSPGGGKQETQYF
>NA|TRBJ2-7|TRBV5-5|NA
TGTGCCAGCAGCTTGTGGCCAGGGGCCTACGAGCAGTACTTC
CASSLWPGAYEQYF
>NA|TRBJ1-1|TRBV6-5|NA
TGTGCCAGCAGCCTCCTAGGGGGCACTGAAGCTTTCTTT
CASSLLGGTEAFF
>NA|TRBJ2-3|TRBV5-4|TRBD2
TGTGCCAGCAGCGCCGGACTAGCGCGCACAGATACGCAGTATTTT
CASSAGLARTDTQYF
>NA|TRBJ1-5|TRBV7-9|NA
TGTGCCAGCAGCCTCGGGTCTTCCATCCCTCAAGAGCCCCAGCATTTT
CASSLGSSIPQEPQHF
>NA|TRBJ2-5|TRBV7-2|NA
TGTGCCAGCAGCCAGGGGGGCGGGGCGCAAGAGACCCAGTACTTC
CASSQGGGAQETQYF
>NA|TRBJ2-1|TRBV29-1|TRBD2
TGCAGCGGAGCGGGAGTGGCCTACAATGAGCAGTTCTTC
CSGAGVAYNEQFF
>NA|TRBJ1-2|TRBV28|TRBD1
TGTGCCAGCAGACCCCCGGGACAGGGCCATGGCTACACCTTC
CASRPPGQGHGYTF
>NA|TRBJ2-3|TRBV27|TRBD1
TGTGCCAGCAGTTTTCTGGACAGGTTCACAGATACGCAGTATTTT
CASSFLDRFTDTQYF
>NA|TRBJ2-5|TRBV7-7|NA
TGTGCTAGCAGCTTGTCCAGGCGCCAAGAGACCCAGTACTTC
CASSLSRRQETQYF
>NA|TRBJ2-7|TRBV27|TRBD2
TGTGCCAGCAGACTCGGACTAGCGGGGGGGGAGCAGTACTTC
CASRLGLAGGEQYF
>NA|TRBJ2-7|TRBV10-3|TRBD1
TGTGCCATCAGTGGACAGGGGGACTCCTACGAGCAGTACTTC
CAISGQGDSYEQYF
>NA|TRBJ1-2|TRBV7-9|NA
TGTGCCAGCGCCGACACCGGTTATGGCTACACCTTC
CASADTGYGYTF
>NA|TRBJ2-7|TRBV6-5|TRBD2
TGTGCCAGCAGCCCGGGACTAGCGGGGGGCGAGCAGTACTTC
CASSPGLAGGEQYF
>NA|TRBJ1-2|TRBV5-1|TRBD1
TGCGCCAGCAGCCCTGGACAGGGGATAAATACTAACTATGGCTACACCTTC
CASSPGQGINTNYGYTF
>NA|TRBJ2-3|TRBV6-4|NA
TGTGCCAGCAGTCCCCTAGGGGGAGGCACAGATACGCAGTATTTT
CASSPLGGGTDTQYF
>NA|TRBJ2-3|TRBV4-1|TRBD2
TGCGCCAGCAGACCACGGGGAGCGGGGGGCACAGATACGCAGTATTTT
CASRPRGAGGTDTQYF
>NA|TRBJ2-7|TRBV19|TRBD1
TGTGCCAGTAGTGTAGGACAGGGGGCCTACGAGCAGTACTTC
CASSVGQGAYEQYF
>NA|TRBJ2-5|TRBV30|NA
TGTGCCTGGAGTGTACTAGTAGGGGAGACCCAGTACTTC
CAWSVLVGETQYF
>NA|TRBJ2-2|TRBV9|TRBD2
TGTGCCAGCAGCCTACTAGCGGGGGGGCCCCCCGGGGAGCTGTTTTTT
CASSLLAGGPPGELFF
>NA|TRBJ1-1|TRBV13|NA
TGTGCCACTGCAGGGGCTGAAGCTTTCTTT
CATAGAEAFF
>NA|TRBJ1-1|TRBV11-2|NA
TGTGCCAGCAGCCTTACAGCCTTTGAAGCTTTCTTT
CASSLTAFEAFF
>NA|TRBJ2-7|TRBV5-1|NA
TGCGCCAGCAGCTTGACAAACTACGAGCAGTACTTC
CASSLTNYEQYF
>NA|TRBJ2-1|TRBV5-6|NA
TGTGCCAGCAGCTTGGAGGGGTTCTACAATGAGCAGTTCTTC
CASSLEGFYNEQFF
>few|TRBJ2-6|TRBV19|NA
TGTGCCAGTAGTATGGAAATCCAGCGAGCTGGGGCCAACGTCCTGACTTTC
CASSMEIQRAGANVLTF
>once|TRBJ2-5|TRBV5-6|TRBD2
TGTGCCAGCAGCTTCGGACTAGCGGGACAGGAGACCCAGTACTTC
CASSFGLAGQETQYF
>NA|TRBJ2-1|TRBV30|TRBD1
TGTGCCTGGAGTCCCCCACAGGGGAGAGGGTACAATGAGCAGTTCTTC
CAWSPPQGRGYNEQFF
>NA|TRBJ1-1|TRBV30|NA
TGTGCCTGGAGTCCCCGATGGGGGCACGAGAACACTGAAGCTTTCTTT
CAWSPRWGHENTEAFF
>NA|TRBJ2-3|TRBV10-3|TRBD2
TGTGCCATCACCAGCGGGAGAAGCACAGATACGCAGTATTTT
CAITSGRSTDTQYF
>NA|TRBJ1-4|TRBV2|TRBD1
TGTGCCAGCAGACCCACAGGGGGCGAACCTGAAAAACTGTTTTTT
CASRPTGGEPEKLFF
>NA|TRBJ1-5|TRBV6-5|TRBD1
TGTGCCAGCAGGCGGGGACAGGACAGCAATCAGCCCCAGCATTTT
CASRRGQDSNQPQHF
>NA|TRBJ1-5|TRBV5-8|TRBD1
TGTGCCAGCAGCTTGTTGGGACAGGTTGACAATCAGCCCCAGCATTTT
CASSLLGQVDNQPQHF
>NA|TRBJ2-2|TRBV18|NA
TGTGCCAGCTCACGCGACGGGACTCCTCTCACCGGGGAGCTGTTTTTT
CASSRDGTPLTGELFF
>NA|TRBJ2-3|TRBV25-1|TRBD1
TGTGCCAGCAGTGCCAGACTACCTGACAGGGCCACAGATACGCAGTATTTT
CASSARLPDRATDTQYF
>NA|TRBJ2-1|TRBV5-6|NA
TGTGCCAGCAGCGCAGGACTGGGGAATGAGCAGTTCTTC
CASSAGLGNEQFF
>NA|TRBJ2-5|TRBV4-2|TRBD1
TGTGCCAGCAGCCAAGGGGGACAGGGAGAAGAGACCCAGTACTTC
CASSQGGQGEETQYF
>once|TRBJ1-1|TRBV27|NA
TGTGCCAGCCCGGGTGGAAAGGGCAGGGGTATGAACACTGAAGCTTTCTTT
CASPGGKGRGMNTEAFF
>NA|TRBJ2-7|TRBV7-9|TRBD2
TGTGCCAGCAGCTTTAGCGGGAGAAAAACCTCCTACGAGCAGTACTTC
CASSFSGRKTSYEQYF
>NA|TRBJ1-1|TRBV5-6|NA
TGTGCCAGCAGCCCCCAGACGGGGATGAACACTGAAGCTTTCTTT
CASSPQTGMNTEAFF
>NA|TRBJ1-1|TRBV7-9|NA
TGTGCCAGCAGCGGGACATTGCCGAACACTGAAGCTTTCTTT
CASSGTLPNTEAFF
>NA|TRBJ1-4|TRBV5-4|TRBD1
TGTGCCAGCAGCTTAACAGGGGGCGCTGGCGAAAAACTGTTTTTT
CASSLTGGAGEKLFF
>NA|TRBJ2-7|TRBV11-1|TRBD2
TGTGCCAGCAGCCCACTAGCGGGAGGCTACGAGCAGTACTTC
CASSPLAGGYEQYF